A single sample is the source of the 7 T cell receptor beta chains below, sequenced in a study of CD8+CD57+ T cells in acquired aplastic anemia. The TCR beta profiling, which covered VDJ combination and CDR3 sequence, was carried out using genomic DNA as the template. TCRdb passed the reads through MiXCR, listing each CDR3 protein once. This sample yields fewer than 200,000 distinct CDR3 sequences, of which 35% to 55% are seen a single time; approximately 1.1% belongs to the top ten. Sequenced sample: sorted CD4+, CD8+, or CD8+CD57+ T cells (not recorded which) from PBMCs. Receptor source: a human donor in good health.

Comments on this clonotype: A much larger clonotype is one base distant, so this may be a read error. The CDR3 is CASSVIGIYGYTF. DNA of the CDR3: TGCGCCAGCAGCGTGATCGGGATCTATGGCTACACCTTC. J is TRBJ1-2 and V is TRBV5-1; no firm D call. CDR3 length: 13 amino acids. Trimming removed 4 bases at V and 4 bases at J, with 11 bases between. From germline, CDR1 is SGHRS and CDR2 YFSETQ.

This clonotype was observed at least ten times. The rearrangement links TRBV19 to TRBJ2-7, with D perhaps matching TRBD1 (7 bases). Trimming took 4 bases from V and 3 from J, leaving 22 bases between them. From germline, CDR1 is LNHDA and CDR2 SQIVND (reference sequence). CDR3 length equals 17 residues. The CDR3 sequence is CASSTPTQGGLVYEQYF. The CDR3 nucleotides are TGTGCCAGTAGTACCCCCACCCAGGGGGGCTTAGTCTACGAGCAGTACTTC. Full variable domain (outside the CDR3, taken from reference TRBV19 and TRBJ2-7): DGGITQSPKYLFRKEGQNVTLSCEQNLNHDAMYWYRQDPGQGLRLIYYSQIVNDFQKGDIAEGYSVSREKKESFPLTVTSAQKNPTAFYLCASSTPTQGGLVYEQYFGPGTRLTVT.

This clonotype was observed at least ten times. The CDR3 protein is CASSRRELMTDTQYF. CDR3 coding DNA: TGTGCCAGCAGCCGGCGTGAGCTTATGACAGATACGCAGTATTTT. This chain connects TRBV7-2 to TRBJ2-3; D is unclear. Germline V CDR1 and CDR2: SGHTA, FQGNSA. The V end lost 5 bases, the J end lost 3 bases, and 15 bases lay between the germline ends. CDR3 length: 15 residues.

The chain combines TRBV29-1 with TRBJ2-3, with 8 positions matching TRBD2. The CDR3 runs 14 residues. Looked up from germline, CDR1 is SQVTM and CDR2 is ANQGSEA. The CDR3 spells CSAMAGGSTDTQYF. The CDR3, as DNA: TGCAGTGCTATGGCGGGGGGAAGCACAGATACGCAGTATTTT.

This chain's CDR3 is CASSFRAEQYF. CDR3 sequence (DNA): TGTGCCAGCAGCTTCCGAGCCGAGCAGTACTTC. This chain joins TRBV7-9 and TRBJ2-7; D not certain. Germline V CDR1 and CDR2: SEHNR, FQNEAQ (reference sequence). The V end lost 3 bases, the J end lost 6 bases, and 6 bases lay between the germline ends. The CDR3 covers 11 residues.

This clonotype was detected ten times or more. V and J are TRBV20-1 and TRBJ2-1; D is uncertain. The CDR3 is 14 residues long. V lost 5 bases and J lost 0, with 11 bases in between. Germline V gene data show CDR1 as DFQATT and CDR2 as SNEGSKA (reference sequence). The CDR3 sequence is CSAPTASSYNEQFF. As DNA, the CDR3 is TGCAGTGCTCCCACCGCAAGCTCCTACAATGAGCAGTTCTTC.

V gene TRBV7-9 combines with J gene TRBJ1-6; D gene uncertain. The CDR3 is 13 amino acids. The V and J ends lost 5 bases and 9 bases respectively, with 11 bases between them. Germline V gene data show CDR1 as SEHNR and CDR2 as FQNEAQ (reference sequence). This chain's CDR3 is CASSEGWGSPLHF. In DNA form, the CDR3 reads TGTGCCAGCAGCGAAGGGTGGGGTTCACCCCTCCACTTT.